This is a list of T cell receptor beta chains from one sample in a study of OX40 agonist ivuxolimab in advanced cancers. Generated by immunoSEQ multiplex PCR, the TCRdb table keeps only in-frame clones and is missing some. Altogether around 80,000 clones are present, roughly 86% being singletons, with the ten largest covering around 0.94%. Sequencing used CD4+ or CD8+ T cells sorted from blood, obtained in a trial of the OX40 agonist ivuxolimab. The receptors were gathered from an adult with an advanced solid tumor such as melanoma, head and neck, liver or kidney cancer. Each CDR3 is given with its conserved first and last residue. The D gene is left open where the match is weak. Part of the rows lack a size; the others show once, few, many or a class for expanded clones.

clone size: once; V gene: TRBV15; J gene: TRBJ2-7; D gene: -; CDR3 protein: CATSQGGDTYEQYF; CDR3 DNA: TGTGCCACCTCTCAGGGGGGAGATACCTACGAGCAGTACTTC
clone size: once; V gene: TRBV5-6; J gene: TRBJ1-2; D gene: -; CDR3 protein: CASSEAGGLYGYTF; CDR3 DNA: TGTGCCAGCTCGGAGGCGGGGGGGCTCTATGGCTACACCTTC
clone size: -; V gene: TRBV14; J gene: TRBJ2-2; D gene: -; CDR3 protein: CASSPRTANTGELFF; CDR3 DNA: TGTGCCAGCAGCCCAAGGACGGCGAACACCGGGGAGCTGTTTTTT
clone size: once; V gene: TRBV5-6; J gene: TRBJ1-6; D gene: -; CDR3 protein: CASSLGGPLHF; CDR3 DNA: TGTGCCAGCAGCTTGGGGGGACCCCTCCACTTT
clone size: -; V gene: TRBV5-5; J gene: TRBJ2-5; D gene: -; CDR3 protein: CASSLAQEETQYF; CDR3 DNA: TGTGCCAGCAGCTTGGCTCAGGAGGAGACCCAGTACTTC
clone size: -; V gene: TRBV18; J gene: TRBJ1-2; D gene: -; CDR3 protein: CASSPEGGRGGYTF; CDR3 DNA: TGTGCCAGCTCACCAGAGGGGGGGCGCGGTGGCTACACCTTC
clone size: once; V gene: TRBV9; J gene: TRBJ1-3; D gene: -; CDR3 protein: CASSVAPVQGSGNTIYF; CDR3 DNA: TGTGCCAGCAGCGTAGCTCCCGTTCAAGGCTCTGGAAACACCATATATTTT
clone size: -; V gene: TRBV7-2; J gene: TRBJ2-3; D gene: TRBD2; CDR3 protein: CASSLSPSGRPPDTQYF; CDR3 DNA: TGTGCCAGCAGCTTAAGTCCTAGCGGGAGGCCCCCAGATACGCAGTATTTT
clone size: -; V gene: TRBV28; J gene: TRBJ1-2; D gene: TRBD1; CDR3 protein: CASSIGQGANGYTF; CDR3 DNA: TGTGCCAGCAGTATAGGACAGGGGGCGAATGGCTACACCTTC
clone size: -; V gene: TRBV5-1; J gene: TRBJ1-1; D gene: -; CDR3 protein: CASSVRRETEAFF; CDR3 DNA: TGCGCCAGCAGCGTCCGTAGGGAGACTGAAGCTTTCTTT
clone size: -; V gene: TRBV10-1; J gene: TRBJ1-2; D gene: -; CDR3 protein: CASSPDRLYGYTF; CDR3 DNA: TGCGCCAGCAGCCCCGACCGCCTCTATGGCTACACCTTC
clone size: -; V gene: TRBV18; J gene: TRBJ1-1; D gene: -; CDR3 protein: CASSANREGTEAFF; CDR3 DNA: TGTGCCAGCTCAGCGAACAGGGAGGGCACTGAAGCTTTCTTT
clone size: -; V gene: TRBV12-5; J gene: TRBJ1-1; D gene: TRBD1; CDR3 protein: CASEQDRTTGEAFF; CDR3 DNA: TGTGCTAGTGAACAGGACAGGACCACTGGGGAAGCTTTCTTT
clone size: -; V gene: TRBV5-1; J gene: TRBJ1-2; D gene: TRBD1; CDR3 protein: CASRGTALHYGYTF; CDR3 DNA: TGCGCCAGCAGAGGGACAGCCCTTCACTATGGCTACACCTTC
clone size: -; V gene: TRBV4-3; J gene: TRBJ2-7; D gene: TRBD2; CDR3 protein: CASSQVLLAGYEQYF; CDR3 DNA: TGCGCCAGCAGCCAAGTTCTACTAGCGGGCTACGAGCAGTACTTC
clone size: -; V gene: TRBV27; J gene: TRBJ2-1; D gene: TRBD2; CDR3 protein: CASSRGLAGGTNEQFF; CDR3 DNA: TGTGCCAGCAGCCGGGGACTAGCGGGAGGGACTAATGAGCAGTTCTTC
clone size: -; V gene: TRBV6-5; J gene: TRBJ2-3; D gene: -; CDR3 protein: CASSQGGPKQYF; CDR3 DNA: TGTGCCAGCAGTCAGGGCGGGCCTAAGCAGTATTTT
clone size: -; V gene: TRBV6-1; J gene: TRBJ2-1; D gene: TRBD1; CDR3 protein: CASSEADRNSYNEQFF; CDR3 DNA: TGTGCCAGCAGTGAAGCGGACAGGAACTCCTACAATGAGCAGTTCTTC
clone size: -; V gene: TRBV5-6; J gene: TRBJ1-5; D gene: TRBD1; CDR3 protein: CASSLAGTGGHQPQHF; CDR3 DNA: TGTGCCAGCAGCTTGGCCGGGACAGGGGGCCATCAGCCCCAGCATTTT
clone size: -; V gene: TRBV6-5; J gene: TRBJ2-4; D gene: TRBD1; CDR3 protein: CARRDRHIQYF; CDR3 DNA: TGTGCCAGGAGGGACAGACACATTCAGTACTTC
clone size: few; V gene: TRBV4-2; J gene: TRBJ1-5; D gene: TRBD1; CDR3 protein: CASSQWWGQGAFGNQPQHF; CDR3 DNA: TGTGCCAGCAGCCAATGGTGGGGACAGGGGGCATTTGGCAATCAGCCCCAGCATTTT
clone size: -; V gene: TRBV6-5; J gene: TRBJ2-4; D gene: -; CDR3 protein: CASSSEYVGDIQYF; CDR3 DNA: TGTGCCAGCAGCTCGGAGTATGTGGGCGACATTCAGTACTTC
clone size: -; V gene: TRBV4-2; J gene: TRBJ2-6; D gene: TRBD1; CDR3 protein: CASSQGQGAAGANVLTF; CDR3 DNA: TGTGCCAGCAGCCAAGGCCAGGGGGCGGCCGGGGCCAACGTCCTGACTTTC
clone size: -; V gene: TRBV5-1; J gene: TRBJ1-1; D gene: TRBD1; CDR3 protein: CASRPDRADTEAFF; CDR3 DNA: TGCGCCAGCAGACCAGACAGGGCGGACACTGAAGCTTTCTTT
clone size: -; V gene: TRBV11-2; J gene: TRBJ2-2; D gene: -; CDR3 protein: CASSPKTANTGELFF; CDR3 DNA: TGTGCCAGCAGCCCTAAGACAGCGAACACCGGGGAGCTGTTTTTT
clone size: -; V gene: TRBV5-4; J gene: TRBJ2-3; D gene: -; CDR3 protein: CASSLRGTDTQYF; CDR3 DNA: TGTGCCAGCAGCTTACGGGGCACAGATACGCAGTATTTT
clone size: -; V gene: TRBV6-1; J gene: TRBJ1-5; D gene: TRBD1; CDR3 protein: CASSDRGQGASQPQHF; CDR3 DNA: TGTGCCAGCAGTGATCGTGGACAGGGGGCGAGTCAGCCCCAGCATTTT
clone size: -; V gene: TRBV5-1; J gene: TRBJ2-5; D gene: -; CDR3 protein: CASSFRGTEQETQYF; CDR3 DNA: TGCGCCAGCAGCTTTCGCGGGACGGAGCAAGAGACCCAGTACTTC
clone size: -; V gene: TRBV2; J gene: TRBJ1-1; D gene: -; CDR3 protein: CASSVGLGDTEAFF; CDR3 DNA: TGTGCCAGCAGTGTGGGCCTTGGGGACACTGAAGCTTTCTTT
clone size: -; V gene: TRBV7-6; J gene: TRBJ1-5; D gene: -; CDR3 protein: CASHLISRAGPSNQPQHF; CDR3 DNA: TGTGCCAGCCACTTAATTTCACGGGCAGGCCCTAGCAATCAGCCCCAGCATTTT
clone size: -; V gene: TRBV6-4; J gene: TRBJ2-7; D gene: TRBD1; CDR3 protein: CASSESTGLEQYF; CDR3 DNA: TGTGCCAGCAGTGAGTCGACAGGGCTCGAGCAGTACTTC
clone size: -; V gene: TRBV6-5; J gene: TRBJ1-1; D gene: -; CDR3 protein: CASSYSTGGRGTEAFF; CDR3 DNA: TGTGCCAGCAGTTACTCGACCGGGGGGCGAGGCACTGAAGCTTTCTTT
clone size: -; V gene: TRBV2; J gene: TRBJ1-6; D gene: TRBD1; CDR3 protein: CASTGDRSPNSPLHF; CDR3 DNA: TGTGCCAGCACTGGGGACAGGAGTCCTAATTCACCCCTCCACTTT
clone size: -; V gene: TRBV19; J gene: TRBJ2-1; D gene: TRBD1; CDR3 protein: CASSKGGQGYNEQFF; CDR3 DNA: TGTGCCAGTAGTAAGGGAGGACAGGGGTACAATGAGCAGTTCTTC
clone size: -; V gene: TRBV12-5; J gene: TRBJ2-4; D gene: TRBD1; CDR3 protein: CASGTGGTNIQYF; CDR3 DNA: TGTGCTAGTGGCACAGGGGGCACGAACATTCAGTACTTC
clone size: -; V gene: TRBV5-6; J gene: TRBJ1-2; D gene: TRBD1; CDR3 protein: CASSQDRGYGYTF; CDR3 DNA: TGTGCCAGCAGCCAAGACAGGGGCTATGGCTACACCTTC
clone size: once; V gene: TRBV11-2; J gene: TRBJ1-1; D gene: TRBD1; CDR3 protein: CASSFGQGDTEAFF; CDR3 DNA: TGTGCCAGCAGCTTCGGACAGGGGGACACTGAAGCTTTCTTT
clone size: -; V gene: TRBV5-1; J gene: TRBJ2-1; D gene: -; CDR3 protein: CASSPGLPYNEQFF; CDR3 DNA: TGCGCCAGCAGCCCCGGGTTACCCTACAATGAGCAGTTCTTC
clone size: -; V gene: TRBV27; J gene: TRBJ2-3; D gene: -; CDR3 protein: CASRGGWGDPSTDTQYF; CDR3 DNA: TGTGCCAGCAGGGGGGGTTGGGGGGATCCTAGCACAGATACGCAGTATTTT
clone size: -; V gene: TRBV7-2; J gene: TRBJ2-3; D gene: TRBD1; CDR3 protein: CASSRDRGGDTQYF; CDR3 DNA: TGTGCCAGCAGCCGGGACAGGGGGGGAGATACGCAGTATTTT
clone size: -; V gene: TRBV6-6; J gene: TRBJ1-1; D gene: TRBD1; CDR3 protein: CASRDRDRGPTEAFF; CDR3 DNA: TGTGCCAGCAGAGACCGGGACAGGGGGCCCACTGAAGCTTTCTTT
clone size: -; V gene: TRBV19; J gene: TRBJ1-4; D gene: -; CDR3 protein: CASSTAGGTNEKLFF; CDR3 DNA: TGTGCCAGTAGTACCGCGGGAGGAACTAATGAAAAACTGTTTTTT
clone size: -; V gene: TRBV19; J gene: TRBJ1-3; D gene: TRBD1; CDR3 protein: CASSMTGGARGRSGNTIYF; CDR3 DNA: TGTGCCAGTAGTATGACCGGGGGTGCGAGGGGGCGGTCTGGAAACACCATATATTTT
clone size: -; V gene: TRBV7-2; J gene: TRBJ2-3; D gene: TRBD2; CDR3 protein: CASSSERGRGFTDTQYF; CDR3 DNA: TGTGCCAGCAGCTCCGAGCGGGGACGGGGATTCACAGATACGCAGTATTTT
clone size: -; V gene: TRBV19; J gene: TRBJ2-4; D gene: -; CDR3 protein: CASRMDGLLAKNIQYF; CDR3 DNA: TGTGCCAGTAGGATGGACGGATTACTAGCCAAAAACATTCAGTACTTC
clone size: -; V gene: TRBV19; J gene: TRBJ1-2; D gene: -; CDR3 protein: CASFQDSTAYGYTF; CDR3 DNA: TGTGCCAGTTTTCAGGACAGCACGGCCTATGGCTACACCTTC
clone size: -; V gene: TRBV6-5; J gene: TRBJ1-2; D gene: TRBD1; CDR3 protein: CASSYRGQGNYGYTF; CDR3 DNA: TGTGCCAGCAGTTACAGAGGACAGGGAAACTATGGCTACACCTTC
clone size: -; V gene: TRBV6-1; J gene: TRBJ2-7; D gene: TRBD2; CDR3 protein: CASNRLAGGPEQYF; CDR3 DNA: TGTGCCAGCAACAGATTAGCGGGAGGTCCCGAGCAGTACTTC
clone size: -; V gene: TRBV27; J gene: TRBJ1-1; D gene: -; CDR3 protein: CASSSTARAEAFF; CDR3 DNA: TGTGCCAGCAGTTCCACAGCCCGTGCGGAAGCTTTCTTT
clone size: -; V gene: TRBV5-1; J gene: TRBJ2-1; D gene: -; CDR3 protein: CASSLGFGRHNEQFF; CDR3 DNA: TGCGCCAGCAGCTTGGGGTTCGGGAGACACAATGAGCAGTTCTTC
clone size: -; V gene: TRBV18; J gene: TRBJ2-7; D gene: -; CDR3 protein: CASSQSVAYEQYF; CDR3 DNA: TGTGCCAGCTCCCAATCAGTGGCCTACGAGCAGTACTTC
clone size: -; V gene: TRBV4-3; J gene: TRBJ2-7; D gene: -; CDR3 protein: CASSRTTGQHGEQYF; CDR3 DNA: TGCGCCAGCAGCCGAACGACCGGACAGCACGGCGAGCAGTACTTC